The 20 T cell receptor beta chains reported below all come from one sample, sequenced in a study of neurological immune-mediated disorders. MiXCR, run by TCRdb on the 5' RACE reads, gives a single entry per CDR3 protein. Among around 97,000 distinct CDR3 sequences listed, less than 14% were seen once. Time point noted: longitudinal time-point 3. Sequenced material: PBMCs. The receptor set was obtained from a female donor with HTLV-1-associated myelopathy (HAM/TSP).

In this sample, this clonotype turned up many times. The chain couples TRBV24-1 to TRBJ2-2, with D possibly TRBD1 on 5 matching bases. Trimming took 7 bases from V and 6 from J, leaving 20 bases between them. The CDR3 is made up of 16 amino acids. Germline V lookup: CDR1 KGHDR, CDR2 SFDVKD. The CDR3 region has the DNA TGTGCCACCAGCAACTGGGGCAGAACTGGCGCCGGGGAGCTGTTTTTT. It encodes CATSNWGRTGAGELFF.

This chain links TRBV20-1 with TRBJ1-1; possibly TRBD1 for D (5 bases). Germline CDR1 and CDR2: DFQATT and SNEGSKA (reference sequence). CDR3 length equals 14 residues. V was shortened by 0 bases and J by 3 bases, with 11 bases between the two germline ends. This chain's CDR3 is CSAREGHWDTEAFF. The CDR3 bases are TGCAGTGCTAGAGAAGGACATTGGGACACTGAAGCTTTCTTT.

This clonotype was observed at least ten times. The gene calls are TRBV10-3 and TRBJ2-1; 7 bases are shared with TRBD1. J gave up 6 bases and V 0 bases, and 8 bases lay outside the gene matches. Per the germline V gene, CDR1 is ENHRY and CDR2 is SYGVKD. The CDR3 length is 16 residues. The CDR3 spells CAISESRQGVSNEQFF. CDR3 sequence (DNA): TGTGCCATCAGTGAGTCGAGGCAGGGGGTCAGCAATGAGCAGTTCTTC.

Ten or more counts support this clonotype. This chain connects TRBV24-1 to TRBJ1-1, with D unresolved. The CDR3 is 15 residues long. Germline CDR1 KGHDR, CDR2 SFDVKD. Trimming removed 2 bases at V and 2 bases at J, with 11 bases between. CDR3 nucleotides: TGTGCCACCAGTGATTCAGGCTCAGGAAACACTGAAGCTTTCTTT. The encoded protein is CATSDSGSGNTEAFF.

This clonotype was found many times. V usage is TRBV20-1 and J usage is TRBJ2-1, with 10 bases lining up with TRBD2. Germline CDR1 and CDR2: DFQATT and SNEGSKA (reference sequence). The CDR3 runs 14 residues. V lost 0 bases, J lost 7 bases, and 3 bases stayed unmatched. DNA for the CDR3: TGCAGTGCTAGAGAAGGTAGCGGGGGGAATGAGCAGTTCTTC. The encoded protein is CSAREGSGGNEQFF.

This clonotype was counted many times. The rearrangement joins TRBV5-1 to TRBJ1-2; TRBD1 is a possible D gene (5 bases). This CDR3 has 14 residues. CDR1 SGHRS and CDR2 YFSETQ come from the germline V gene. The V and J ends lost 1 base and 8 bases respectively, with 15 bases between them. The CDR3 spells CASSLTAAGGGYTF. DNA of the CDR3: TGCGCCAGCAGCTTGACAGCCGCTGGGGGGGGCTACACCTTC. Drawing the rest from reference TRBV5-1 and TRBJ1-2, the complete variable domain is KAGVTQTPRYLIKTRGQQVTLSCSPISGHRSVSWYQQTPGQGLQFLFEYFSETQRNKGNFPGRFSGRQFSNSRSEMNVSTLELGDSALYLCASSLTAAGGGYTFGSGTRLTVV.

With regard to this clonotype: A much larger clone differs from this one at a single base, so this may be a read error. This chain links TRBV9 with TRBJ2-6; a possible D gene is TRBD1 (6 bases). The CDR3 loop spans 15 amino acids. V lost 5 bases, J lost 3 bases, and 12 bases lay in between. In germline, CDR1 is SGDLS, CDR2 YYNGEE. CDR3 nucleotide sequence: TGTGCCAGCAGTGCAGGGGTCTGTGGGGCCAACGTCCTGACTTTC. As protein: CASSAGVCGANVLTF.

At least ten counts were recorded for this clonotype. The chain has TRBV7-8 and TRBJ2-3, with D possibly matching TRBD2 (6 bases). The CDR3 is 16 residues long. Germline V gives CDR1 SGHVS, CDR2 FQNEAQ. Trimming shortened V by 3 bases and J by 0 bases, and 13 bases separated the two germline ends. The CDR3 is CASSLTGGASTDTQYF. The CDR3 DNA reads TGTGCCAGCAGCTTGACGGGCGGGGCTAGCACAGATACGCAGTATTTT.

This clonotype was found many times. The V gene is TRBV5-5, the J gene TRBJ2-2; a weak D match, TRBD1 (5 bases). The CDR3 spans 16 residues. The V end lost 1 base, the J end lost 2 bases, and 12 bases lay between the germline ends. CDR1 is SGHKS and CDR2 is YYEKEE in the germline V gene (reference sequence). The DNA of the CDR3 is TGTGCCAGCAGCTTGTTAGTCCAGGGAAACACCGGGGAGCTGTTTTTT. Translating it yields CASSLLVQGNTGELFF.

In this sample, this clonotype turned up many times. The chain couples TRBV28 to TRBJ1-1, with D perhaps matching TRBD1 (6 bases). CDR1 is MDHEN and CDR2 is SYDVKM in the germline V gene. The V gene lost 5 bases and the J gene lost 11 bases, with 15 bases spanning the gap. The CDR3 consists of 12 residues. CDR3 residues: CASSIPGTKAFF. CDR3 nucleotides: TGTGCCAGCAGTATTCCCGGGACAAAGGCTTTCTTT.

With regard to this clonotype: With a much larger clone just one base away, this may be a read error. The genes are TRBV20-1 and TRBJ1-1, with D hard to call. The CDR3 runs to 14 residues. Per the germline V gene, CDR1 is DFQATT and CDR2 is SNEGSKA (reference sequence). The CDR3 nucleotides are TGCAGTTCTAGCAGATCAGACCTGAACACTGAAGCTTTCTTT. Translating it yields CSSSRSDLNTEAFF.

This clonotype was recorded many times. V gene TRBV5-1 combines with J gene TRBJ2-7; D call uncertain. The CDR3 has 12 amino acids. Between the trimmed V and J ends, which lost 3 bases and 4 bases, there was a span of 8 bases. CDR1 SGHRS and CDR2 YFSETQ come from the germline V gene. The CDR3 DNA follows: TGCGCCAGCAGCTCGGCAGAGTACGAGCAGTACTTC. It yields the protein CASSSAEYEQYF.

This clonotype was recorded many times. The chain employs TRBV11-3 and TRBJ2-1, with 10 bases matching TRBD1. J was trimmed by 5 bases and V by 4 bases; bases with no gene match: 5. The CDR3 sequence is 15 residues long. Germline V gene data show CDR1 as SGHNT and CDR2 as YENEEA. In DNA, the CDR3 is TGTGCCAGCAGCTATGGACAGGGGGACAACAATGAGCAGTTCTTC. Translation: CASSYGQGDNNEQFF.

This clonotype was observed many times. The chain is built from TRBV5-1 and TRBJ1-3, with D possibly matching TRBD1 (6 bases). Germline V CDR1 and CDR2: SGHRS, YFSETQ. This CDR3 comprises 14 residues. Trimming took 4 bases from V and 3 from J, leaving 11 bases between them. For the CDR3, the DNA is TGCGCCAGCAGCCCCGGGACACTTGGAAACACCATATATTTT. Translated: CASSPGTLGNTIYF.

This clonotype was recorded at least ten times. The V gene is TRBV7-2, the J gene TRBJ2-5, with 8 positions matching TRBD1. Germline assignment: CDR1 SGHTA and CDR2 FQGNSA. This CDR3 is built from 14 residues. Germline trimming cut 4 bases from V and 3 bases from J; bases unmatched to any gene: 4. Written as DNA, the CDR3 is TGTGCCAGCAGCTCCAACAGGGGGAAAGAGACCCAGTACTTC. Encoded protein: CASSSNRGKETQYF.

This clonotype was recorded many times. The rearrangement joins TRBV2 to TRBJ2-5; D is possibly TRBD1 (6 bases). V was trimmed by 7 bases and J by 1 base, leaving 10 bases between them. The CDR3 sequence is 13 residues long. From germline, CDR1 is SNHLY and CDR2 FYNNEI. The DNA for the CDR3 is TGTGCCAGCAACCAACAGGGCCAAGAGACCCAGTACTTC. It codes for CASNQQGQETQYF.

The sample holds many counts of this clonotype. The CDR3 sequence: CASSRNGDSTFLYNEQFF. CDR3 DNA: TGTGCCAGCAGTCGAAATGGGGACAGCACCTTTCTCTACAATGAGCAGTTCTTC. The V gene is TRBV6-6, the J gene TRBJ2-1, with 7 bases lining up with TRBD1. The J segment lost 3 bases and the V segment lost 5 bases, leaving 16 bases of the junction unmatched. CDR3 length equals 18 residues. Looked up from germline, CDR1 is MNHNY and CDR2 is SVGAGI (reference sequence).

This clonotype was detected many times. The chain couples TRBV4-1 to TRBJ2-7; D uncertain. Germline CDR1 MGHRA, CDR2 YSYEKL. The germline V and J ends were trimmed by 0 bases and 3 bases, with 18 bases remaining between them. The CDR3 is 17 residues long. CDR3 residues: CASSQETGSPSSYEQYF. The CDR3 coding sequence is TGCGCCAGCAGCCAAGAGACCGGGTCCCCTTCTAGCTACGAGCAGTACTTC.

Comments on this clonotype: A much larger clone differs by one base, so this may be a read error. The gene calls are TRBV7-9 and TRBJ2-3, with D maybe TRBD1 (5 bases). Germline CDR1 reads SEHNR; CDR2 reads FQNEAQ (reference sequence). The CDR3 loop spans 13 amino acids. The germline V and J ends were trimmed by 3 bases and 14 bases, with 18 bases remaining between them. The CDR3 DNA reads TGTGCCAGCAGCTTCGACAGCCGGCGGTCGCGGTATTTT. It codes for CASSFDSRRSRYF. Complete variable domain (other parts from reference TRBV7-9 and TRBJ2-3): DTGVSQNPRHKITKRGQNVTFRCDPISEHNRLYWYRQTLGQGPEFLTYFQNEAQLEKSRLLSDRFSAERPKGSFSTLEIQRTEQGDSAMYLCASSFDSRRSRYFGPGTRLTVL.

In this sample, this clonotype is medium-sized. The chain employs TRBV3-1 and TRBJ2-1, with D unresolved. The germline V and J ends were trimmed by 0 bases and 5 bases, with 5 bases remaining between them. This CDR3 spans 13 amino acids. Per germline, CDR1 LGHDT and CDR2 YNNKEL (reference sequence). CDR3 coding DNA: TGTGCCAGCAGCCAAGAAGCTGACAATGAGCAGTTCTTC. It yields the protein CASSQEADNEQFF.